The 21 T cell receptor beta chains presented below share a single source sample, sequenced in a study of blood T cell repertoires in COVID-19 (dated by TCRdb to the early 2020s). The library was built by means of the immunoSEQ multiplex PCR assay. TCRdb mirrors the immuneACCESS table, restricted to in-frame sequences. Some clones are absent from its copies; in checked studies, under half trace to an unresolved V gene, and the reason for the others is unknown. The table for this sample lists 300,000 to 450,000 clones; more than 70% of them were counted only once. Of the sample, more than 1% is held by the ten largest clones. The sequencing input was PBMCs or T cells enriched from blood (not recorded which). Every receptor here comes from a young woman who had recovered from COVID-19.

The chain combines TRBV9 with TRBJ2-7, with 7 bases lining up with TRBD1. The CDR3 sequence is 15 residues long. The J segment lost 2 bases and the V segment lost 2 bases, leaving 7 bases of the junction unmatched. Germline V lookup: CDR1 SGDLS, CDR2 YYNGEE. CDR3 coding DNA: TGTGCCAGCAGCGTGAGGGACAGTCCGGCCTACGAGCAGTACTTC. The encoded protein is CASSVRDSPAYEQYF.

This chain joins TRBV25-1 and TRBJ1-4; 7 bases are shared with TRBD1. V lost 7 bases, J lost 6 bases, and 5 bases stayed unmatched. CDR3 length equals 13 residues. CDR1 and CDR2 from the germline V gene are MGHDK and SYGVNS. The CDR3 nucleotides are TGTGCCAGCAACAGGGGACAGTATGAAAAACTGTTTTTT. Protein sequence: CASNRGQYEKLFF. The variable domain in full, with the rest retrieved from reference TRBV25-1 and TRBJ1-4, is EADIYQTPRYLVIGTGKKITLECSQTMGHDKMYWYQQDPGMELHLIHYSYGVNSTEKGDLSSESTVSRIRTEHFPLTLESARPSHTSQYLCASNRGQYEKLFFGSGTQLSVL.

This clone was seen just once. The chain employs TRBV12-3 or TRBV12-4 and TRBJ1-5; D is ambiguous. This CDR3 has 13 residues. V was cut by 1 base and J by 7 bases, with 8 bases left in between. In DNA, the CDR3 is TGTGCCAGCAGTTTAGGAGGGAGGCAGCCCCAGCATTTT. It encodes CASSLGGRQPQHF.

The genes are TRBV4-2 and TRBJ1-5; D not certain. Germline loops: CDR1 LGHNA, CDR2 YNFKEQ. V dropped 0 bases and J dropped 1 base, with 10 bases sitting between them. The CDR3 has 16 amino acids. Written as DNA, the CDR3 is TGTGCCAGCAGCCAAGATCACCGAGGGAGCAATCAGCCCCAGCATTTT. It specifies CASSQDHRGSNQPQHF.

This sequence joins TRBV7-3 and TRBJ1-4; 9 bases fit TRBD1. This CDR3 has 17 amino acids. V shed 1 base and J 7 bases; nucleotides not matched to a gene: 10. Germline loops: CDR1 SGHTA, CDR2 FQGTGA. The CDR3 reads CASSLITLGQGSEKLFF. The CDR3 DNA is TGTGCCAGCAGCTTAATCACCCTGGGACAGGGTAGTGAAAAACTGTTTTTT.

DNA of the CDR3: TGTGCCAGCAGCTTCCAGGGGTCTAATGAAAAACTGTTTTTT. It translates to CASSFQGSNEKLFF. The gene calls are TRBV7-9 and TRBJ1-4; D perhaps matches TRBD1 (6 bases). V was shortened by 3 bases and J by 3 bases, with 8 bases between the two germline ends. This CDR3 is 14 amino acids long. Germline V gene sequence: CDR1 SEHNR, CDR2 FQNEAQ (reference sequence). The entire variable domain, with the rest obtained from reference TRBV7-9 and TRBJ1-4, is as follows: DTGVSQNPRHKITKRGQNVTFRCDPISEHNRLYWYRQTLGQGPEFLTYFQNEAQLEKSRLLSDRFSAERPKGSFSTLEIQRTEQGDSAMYLCASSFQGSNEKLFFGSGTQLSVL.

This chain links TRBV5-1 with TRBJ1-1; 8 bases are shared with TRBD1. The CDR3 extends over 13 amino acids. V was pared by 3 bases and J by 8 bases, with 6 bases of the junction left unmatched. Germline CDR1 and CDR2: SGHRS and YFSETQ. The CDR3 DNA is TGCGCCAGCAGCTCCGGACAGGGCCGGGAAGCTTTCTTT. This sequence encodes CASSSGQGREAFF.

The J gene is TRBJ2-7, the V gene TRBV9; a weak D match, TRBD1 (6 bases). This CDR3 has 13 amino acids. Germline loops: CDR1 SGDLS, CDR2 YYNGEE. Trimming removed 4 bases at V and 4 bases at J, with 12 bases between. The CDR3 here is CASSSSDSYEQYF. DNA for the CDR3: TGTGCCAGCAGCTCCTCGGACAGTTACGAGCAGTACTTC.

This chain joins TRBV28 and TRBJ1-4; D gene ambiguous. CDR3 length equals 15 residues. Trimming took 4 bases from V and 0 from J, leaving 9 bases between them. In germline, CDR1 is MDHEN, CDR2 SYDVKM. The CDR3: CASSYAFATNEKLFF. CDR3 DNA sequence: TGTGCCAGCAGTTATGCGTTTGCAACTAATGAAAAACTGTTTTTT.

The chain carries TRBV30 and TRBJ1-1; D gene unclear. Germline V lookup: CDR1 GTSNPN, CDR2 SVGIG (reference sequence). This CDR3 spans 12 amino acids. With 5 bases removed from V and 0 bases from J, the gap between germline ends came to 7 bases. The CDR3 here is CAWSTMNTEAFF. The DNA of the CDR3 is TGTGCCTGGTCTACGATGAACACTGAAGCTTTCTTT.

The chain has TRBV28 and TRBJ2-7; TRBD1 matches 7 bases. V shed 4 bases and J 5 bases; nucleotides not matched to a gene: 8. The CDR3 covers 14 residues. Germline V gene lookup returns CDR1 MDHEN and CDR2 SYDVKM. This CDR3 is CASSWPKDRHEQYF. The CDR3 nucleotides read TGTGCCAGCAGTTGGCCCAAGGACAGGCACGAGCAGTACTTC.

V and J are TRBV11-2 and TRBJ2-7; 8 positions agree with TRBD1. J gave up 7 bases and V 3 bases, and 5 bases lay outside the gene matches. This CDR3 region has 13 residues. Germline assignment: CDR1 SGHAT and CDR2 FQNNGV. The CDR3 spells CASSFGQGWEQYF. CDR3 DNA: TGTGCCAGCAGCTTCGGACAGGGATGGGAGCAGTACTTC.

The CDR3 loop is CASSLIGYYGYTF. The CDR3 DNA sequence: TGTGCCAGCAGTTTAATCGGGTACTATGGCTACACCTTC. The gene calls are TRBV27 and TRBJ1-2; D remains unclear. V dropped 2 bases and J dropped 3 bases, with 7 bases sitting between them. The CDR3 totals 13 residues. Germline values: CDR1 MNHEY, CDR2 SMNVEV (reference sequence).

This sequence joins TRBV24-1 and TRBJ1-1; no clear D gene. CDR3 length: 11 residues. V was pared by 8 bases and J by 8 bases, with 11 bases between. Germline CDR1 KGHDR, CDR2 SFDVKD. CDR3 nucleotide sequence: TGTGCCACCATCCCGGTGACAGAAGCTTTCTTT. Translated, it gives CATIPVTEAFF.

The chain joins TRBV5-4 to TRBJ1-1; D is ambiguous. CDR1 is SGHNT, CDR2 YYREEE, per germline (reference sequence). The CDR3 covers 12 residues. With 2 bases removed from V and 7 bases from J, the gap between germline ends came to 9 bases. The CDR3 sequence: CASSFDWSEAFF. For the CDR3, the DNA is TGTGCCAGCAGCTTCGATTGGAGTGAAGCTTTCTTT.

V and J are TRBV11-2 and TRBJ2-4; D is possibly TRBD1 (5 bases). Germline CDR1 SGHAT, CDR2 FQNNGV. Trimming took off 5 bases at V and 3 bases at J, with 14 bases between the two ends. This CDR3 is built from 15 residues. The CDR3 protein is CASSAVVRVKNIQYF. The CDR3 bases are TGTGCCAGCAGCGCCGTGGTCAGGGTCAAAAACATTCAGTACTTC.

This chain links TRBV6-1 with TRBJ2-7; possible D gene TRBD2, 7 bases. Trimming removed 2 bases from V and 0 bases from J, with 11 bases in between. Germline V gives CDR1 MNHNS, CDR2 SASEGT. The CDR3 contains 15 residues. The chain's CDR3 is CASSETAGASYEQYF. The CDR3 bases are TGTGCCAGCAGTGAAACGGCGGGGGCCTCCTACGAGCAGTACTTC.

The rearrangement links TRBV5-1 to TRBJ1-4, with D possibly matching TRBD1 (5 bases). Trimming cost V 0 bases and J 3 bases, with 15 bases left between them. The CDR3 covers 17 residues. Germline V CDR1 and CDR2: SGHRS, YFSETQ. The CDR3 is CASSLAGQRGPNEKLFF. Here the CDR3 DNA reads TGCGCCAGCAGCTTGGCAGGACAAAGGGGCCCTAATGAAAAACTGTTTTTT.

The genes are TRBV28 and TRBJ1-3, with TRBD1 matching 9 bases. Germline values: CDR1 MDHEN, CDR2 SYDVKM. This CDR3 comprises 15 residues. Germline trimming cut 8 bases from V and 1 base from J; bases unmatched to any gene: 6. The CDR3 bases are TGTGCCAGCTATGCGGGGACAGGGTCTGGAAACACCATATATTTT. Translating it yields CASYAGTGSGNTIYF.

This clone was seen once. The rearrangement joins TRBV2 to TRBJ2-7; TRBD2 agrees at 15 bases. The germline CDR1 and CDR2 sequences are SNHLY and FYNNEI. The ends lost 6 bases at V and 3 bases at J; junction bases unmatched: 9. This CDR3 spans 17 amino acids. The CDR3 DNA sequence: TGTGCCAGCAGCCCGGGACTAGCGGGGGGCAATTACTACGAGCAGTACTTC. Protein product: CASSPGLAGGNYYEQYF.

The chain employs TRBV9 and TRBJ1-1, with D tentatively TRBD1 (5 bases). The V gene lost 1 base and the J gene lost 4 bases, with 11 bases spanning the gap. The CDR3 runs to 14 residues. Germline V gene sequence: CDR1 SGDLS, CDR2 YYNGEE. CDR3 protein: CASSVRGGSTEAFF. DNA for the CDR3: TGTGCCAGCAGCGTAAGGGGAGGGAGCACTGAAGCTTTCTTT.